This TCR beta chain emerged from a study of cytomegalovirus exposure and HLA in healthy donors. Study-level information: Most genotyped donors, roughly 83% of about 400, had Caucasian-associated genetic ancestry.

The study ran its PCR with 60 Vbeta and 13 Jbeta primers. TCRdb keeps only in-frame clones here, not all; method: immunoSEQ multiplex PCR. The repertoire has roughly 89,000 clones, over 60% of them found once; the top ten carry 20% to 25%. Whole-study results and caveats: The dataset shows that most TCR sequences were rare, while some public TCRs occurred in many donors. A list of roughly 180 TCR beta chains associated with cytomegalovirus was given.

In regard to this clone: Its antigen is unidentified.

The germline gives CDR1 MNHNY, CDR2 SVGAGI (reference sequence). This CDR3 spans 15 amino acids. After removal of 6 bases from V and 1 base from J, the junction contained 8 bases not matched to a gene. The sequenced sample consisted of PBMCs. The source of this sequence is a woman in her forties or fifties in good health and CMV-seropositive. This chain joins TRBV6-6 and TRBJ1-1, with 7 bases aligning to TRBD1. CDR3 DNA: TGTGCCAGCAGCCAGCCCGGGACAGAGAACACTGAAGCTTTCTTT. This sequence encodes CASSQPGTENTEAFF.